This TCR beta chain came from a study of T cell repertoires and HLA-DP antigens. Background on the study: One stimulator alloantigen differed from self by one groove amino acid; the other by ten. DNA input averaged roughly 210 ng in sorted CD137+CD4+ and about 1,200 ng in pre-culture CD4+.

Whole-study findings and limits: Against one allele, clones undetected before culture averaged approximately 36%; against the other, 50% to 65%.

Turning to this clone: What it binds is unknown.

The primer mix covered 54 TRBV segments and 13 TRBJ segments. Data came from immunoSEQ multiplex PCR; TCRdb stores just in-frame clones and leaves some out. The data show some 110,000 clones, over 90% seen once. Between the trimmed V and J ends, which lost 5 bases and 2 bases, there was a span of 13 bases. CDR1 and CDR2 from the germline V gene are MNHEY and SMNVEV (reference sequence). This CDR3 is built from 15 residues. V is TRBV27 and J is TRBJ2-1; perhaps TRBD1 as D (6 bases). This TCR was recovered from a woman in her late teens or twenties in good health and CMV-seronegative. Sequenced material: CD4+ T cells from PBMCs. Here the CDR3 DNA reads TGTGCCAGCAGTGGGGGCAGGGCGCCCTACAATGAGCAGTTCTTC. This codes for CASSGGRAPYNEQFF.